This T cell receptor beta chain was recorded in a study of T cells in Graves' hyperthyroidism and ophthalmopathy. Overall study: At the time of initial diagnosis and before any treatment, peripheral blood was collected.

This clonotype was seen many times. Amplified TCR beta CDR3 regions came from RNA transcripts. HTBI primers were the set used in a first-round RT-PCR of the TCR CDR3. TCRdb used MiXCR to reprocess the multiplex PCR reads, holding one entry per CDR3 protein. The table lists about 500,000 distinct CDR3 sequences, approximately 15% of them singletons. The study based diagnoses on clinical symptoms, serum thyroxine and TRAb, thyroid ultrasound and orbital computed tomography. Germline V gene lookup returns CDR1 SGHKS and CDR2 YYEKEE (reference sequence). V dropped 2 bases and J dropped 3 bases, with 9 bases sitting between them. The CDR3 has 14 amino acids.

The clonotype was recovered from a young woman with Graves' hyperthyroidism. The sample was blood. The rearrangement uses TRBV5-5 and TRBJ2-1; no definite D call. The DNA of the CDR3 is TGTGCCAGCAGCTTCGGCAGGAACTACAATGAGCAGTTCTTC. Translating it yields CASSFGRNYNEQFF.